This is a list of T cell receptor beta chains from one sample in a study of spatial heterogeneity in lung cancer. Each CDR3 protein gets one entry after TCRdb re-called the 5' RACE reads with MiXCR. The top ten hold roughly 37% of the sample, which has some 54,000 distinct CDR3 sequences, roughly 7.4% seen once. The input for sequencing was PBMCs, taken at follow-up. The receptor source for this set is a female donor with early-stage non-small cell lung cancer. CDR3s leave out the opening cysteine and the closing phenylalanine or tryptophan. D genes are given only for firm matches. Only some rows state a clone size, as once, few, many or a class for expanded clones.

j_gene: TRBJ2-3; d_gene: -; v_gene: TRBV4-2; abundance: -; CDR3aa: ASSQEDTTRTDTQY
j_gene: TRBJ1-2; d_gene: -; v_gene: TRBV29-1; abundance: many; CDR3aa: SVLPDGRANYGYT
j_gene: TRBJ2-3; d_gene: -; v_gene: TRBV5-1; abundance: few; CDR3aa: ASRLSTDTQY
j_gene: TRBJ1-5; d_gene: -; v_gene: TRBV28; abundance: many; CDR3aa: ASSSPAGQPQH
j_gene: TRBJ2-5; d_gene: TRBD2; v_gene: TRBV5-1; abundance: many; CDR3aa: ASSSGLAGLETQY
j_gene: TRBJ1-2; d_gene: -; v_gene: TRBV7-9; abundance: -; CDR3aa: ASSHPGAPLYGYT
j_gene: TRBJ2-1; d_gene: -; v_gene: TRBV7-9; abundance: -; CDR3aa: ASSPHLEEQF
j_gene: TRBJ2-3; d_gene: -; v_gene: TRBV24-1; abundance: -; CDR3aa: ATSGSGERTDTQY
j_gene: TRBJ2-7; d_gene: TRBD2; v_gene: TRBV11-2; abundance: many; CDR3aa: ASSTGTILYEQY
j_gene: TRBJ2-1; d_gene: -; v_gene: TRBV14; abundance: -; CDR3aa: ASSQLLASYNEQF
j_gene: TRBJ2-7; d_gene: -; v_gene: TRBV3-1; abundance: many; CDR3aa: ASSPQDRTSSYEQY
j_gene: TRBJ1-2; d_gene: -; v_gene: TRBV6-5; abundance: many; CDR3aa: ASSYGGSAYGYT
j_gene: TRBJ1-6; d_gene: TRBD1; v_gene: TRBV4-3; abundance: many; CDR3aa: ASSQEVSGTGGWVDSPLH
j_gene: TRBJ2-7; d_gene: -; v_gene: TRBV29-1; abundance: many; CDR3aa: SVEKLHSSNYEQY
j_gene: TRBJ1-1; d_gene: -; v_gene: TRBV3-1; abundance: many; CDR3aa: ASSQGRVAAF
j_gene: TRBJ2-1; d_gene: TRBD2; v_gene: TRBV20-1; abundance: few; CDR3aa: SAVPWTSGDSDEQF
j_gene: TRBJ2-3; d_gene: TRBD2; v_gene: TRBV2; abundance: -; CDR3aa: ASRAGTTTDTQY
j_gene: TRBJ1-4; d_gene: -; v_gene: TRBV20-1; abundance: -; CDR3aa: SATDSRNEKLF
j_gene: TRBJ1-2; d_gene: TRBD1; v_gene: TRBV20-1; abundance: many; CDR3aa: SARDLDREAFYGYT
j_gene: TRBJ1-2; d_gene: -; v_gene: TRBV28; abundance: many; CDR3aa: ASSLNYGYT
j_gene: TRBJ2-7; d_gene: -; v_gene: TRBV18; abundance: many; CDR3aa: ASSPRVNPYEQY
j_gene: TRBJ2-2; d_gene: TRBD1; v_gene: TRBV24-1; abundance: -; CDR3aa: ATSDSGQGDAGELF
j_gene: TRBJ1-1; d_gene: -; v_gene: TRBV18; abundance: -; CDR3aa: ASSPGGANTEAF
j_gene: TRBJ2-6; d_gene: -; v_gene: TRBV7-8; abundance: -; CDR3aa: ASSLGARSGANVLT
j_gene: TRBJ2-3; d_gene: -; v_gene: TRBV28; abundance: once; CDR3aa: ASRAPSTDTQY
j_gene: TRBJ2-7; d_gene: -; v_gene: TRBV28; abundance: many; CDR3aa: ASSFWWVYLGDDRGTSYEQY
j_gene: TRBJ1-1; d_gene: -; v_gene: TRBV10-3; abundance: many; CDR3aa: AISPRGVDTEAF
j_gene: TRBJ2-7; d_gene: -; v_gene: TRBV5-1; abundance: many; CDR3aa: ASSLISSSYEQY
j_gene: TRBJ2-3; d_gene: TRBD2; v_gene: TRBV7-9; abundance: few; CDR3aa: ASSLVAGVTDTQY
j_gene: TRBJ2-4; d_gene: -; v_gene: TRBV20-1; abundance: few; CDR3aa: SAREGVNILAKNIQY
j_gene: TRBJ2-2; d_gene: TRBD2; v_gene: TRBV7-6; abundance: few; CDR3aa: ASSLFGGDTGELF
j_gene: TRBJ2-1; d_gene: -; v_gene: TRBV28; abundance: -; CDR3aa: ASSYNEQF
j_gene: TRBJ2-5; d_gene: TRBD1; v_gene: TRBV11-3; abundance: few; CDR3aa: ASSLALGQGEETQY
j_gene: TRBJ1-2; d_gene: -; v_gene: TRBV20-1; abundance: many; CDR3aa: SAQGGSYGYT
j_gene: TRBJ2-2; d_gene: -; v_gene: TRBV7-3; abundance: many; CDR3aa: ASSPPATGELF
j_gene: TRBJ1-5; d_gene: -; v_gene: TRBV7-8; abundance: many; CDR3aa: ASSRNPQSQAQH
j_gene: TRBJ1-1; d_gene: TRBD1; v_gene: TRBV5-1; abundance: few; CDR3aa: ASSQTPGQGNTEAF
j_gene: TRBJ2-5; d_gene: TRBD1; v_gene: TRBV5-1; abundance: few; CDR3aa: ASSGGQAQETQY
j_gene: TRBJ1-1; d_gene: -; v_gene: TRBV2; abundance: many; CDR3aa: ASSEFRANTEAF
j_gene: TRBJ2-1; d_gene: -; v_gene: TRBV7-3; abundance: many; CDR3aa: ASSLDAYNEQF
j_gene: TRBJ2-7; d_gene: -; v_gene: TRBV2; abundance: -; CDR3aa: ASSQTGYEQY
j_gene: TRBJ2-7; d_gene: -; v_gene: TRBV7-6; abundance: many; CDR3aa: ASSLGLDYEQY
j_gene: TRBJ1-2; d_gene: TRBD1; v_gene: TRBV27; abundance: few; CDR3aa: ASYPIGQGAGGYT
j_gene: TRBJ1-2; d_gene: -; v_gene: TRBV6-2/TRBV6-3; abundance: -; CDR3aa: ASSYFGGGYGYT
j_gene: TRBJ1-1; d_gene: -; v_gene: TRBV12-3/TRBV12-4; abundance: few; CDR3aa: ASSLSGTNTEAF
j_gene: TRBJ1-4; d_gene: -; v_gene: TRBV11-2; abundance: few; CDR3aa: ASSTPGRKLELF
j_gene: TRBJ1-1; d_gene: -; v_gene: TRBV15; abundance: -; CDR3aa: ATTPSRQYTEAF
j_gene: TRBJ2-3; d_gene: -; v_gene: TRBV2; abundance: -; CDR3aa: ASSRGLSTDTQY
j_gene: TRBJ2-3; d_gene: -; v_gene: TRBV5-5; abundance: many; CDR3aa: ASSSFAGPDTQY
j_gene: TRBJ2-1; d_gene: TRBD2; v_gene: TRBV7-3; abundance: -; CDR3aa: ASSPEGLAGREQF
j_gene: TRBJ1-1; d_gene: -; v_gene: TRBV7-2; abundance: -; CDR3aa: ASSSGRVSTEAF
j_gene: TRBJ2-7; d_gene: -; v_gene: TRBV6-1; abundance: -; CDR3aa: ASSGGPRLYEQY
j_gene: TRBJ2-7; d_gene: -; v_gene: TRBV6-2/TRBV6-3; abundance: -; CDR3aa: ASSYSGHEQY
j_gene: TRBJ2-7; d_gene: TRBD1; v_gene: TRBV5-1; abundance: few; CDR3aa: ASSLGGVRDSYEQY
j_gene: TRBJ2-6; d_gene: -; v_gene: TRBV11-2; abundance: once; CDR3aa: ASSPTGSGASALT